This T cell receptor (beta chain) appears in the sequencing data of a study of early stage breast cancer tumors. Study context: The ER+/PR+/HER2- tumors included eight ductal and a handful of lobular carcinomas.

Overall study results and limits: Functional markers like CD4, CD8 and FOXP3 were missed in bulk sequencing. Most shared enriched TCRB sequences were commonly generated ones.

For this clone: No antigen is known for it.

Measured with immunoSEQ multiplex PCR; TCRdb has only the in-frame clones, and not every one. In the table there are some 21,000 clones, 76% of which are singletons. The germline gives CDR1 SGHNT, CDR2 YENEEA. The CDR3 extends over 18 amino acids. With 1 base clipped from V and 1 base from J, the junction kept 8 bases outside the gene matches. Sequenced: blood. The chain carries TRBV11-3 and TRBJ2-2, with 8 positions matching TRBD2. The TCR comes from a person in their sixties with breast cancer. The CDR3 region has the DNA TGTGCCAGCAGCTTAGCTTTATACAGCGGGAGGAACACCGGGGAGCTGTTTTTT. This encodes CASSLALYSGRNTGELFF.